A selection of T cell receptor beta chains follows, all from one sample in a study of shared clonotypes between healthy human individuals. Measured with immunoSEQ multiplex PCR; TCRdb has only the in-frame clones, and not every one. The sample yields roughly 1.4 million clones, around 98.5% seen once. Sample: naive CD4+ T cells sorted from blood. The source of these receptors is a man aged 25-45 years in good health. Each CDR3 is given with its conserved first and last residue. A D gene is named only where the DNA matches it firmly. Where a row states a size, it is once, few, many or the class of an expanded clone; other rows omit it.

v_gene	d_gene	abundance	j_gene	CDR3nt	CDR3aa
TRBV18	TRBD1	once	TRBJ1-3	TGTGCCAGCTCACCCAGACAGGGGGACGCTGGAAACACCATATATTTT	CASSPRQGDAGNTIYF
TRBV18	NA	NA	TRBJ2-2	TGTGCCAGCTCACCACTAAGTCTAGCGAACACCGGGGAGCTGTTTTTT	CASSPLSLANTGELFF
TRBV28	NA	NA	TRBJ2-7	TGTGCCAGCAGCCCCCAGTCAGGGGTACGAGAGCAGTACTTC	CASSPQSGVREQYF
TRBV18	NA	NA	TRBJ2-3	TGTGCCAGCTCACCAAACGCTCAAGATACGCAGTATTTT	CASSPNAQDTQYF
TRBV28	TRBD1	NA	TRBJ1-1	TGTGCCACGCAACAGGGGGCCCTCACTGAAGCTTTCTTT	CATQQGALTEAFF
TRBV30	TRBD1	NA	TRBJ2-7	TGTGCCTGGAGTGTACGAGGGACAGGTGTTTACGAGCAGTACTTC	CAWSVRGTGVYEQYF
TRBV28	NA	NA	TRBJ2-7	TGTGCCAGCACCCGAGCCTACGAGCAGTACTTC	CASTRAYEQYF
TRBV5-1	NA	NA	TRBJ2-1	TGCGCCAGCAGCTTCTTGGAGGGGCGGGACAATGAGCAGTTCTTC	CASSFLEGRDNEQFF
TRBV14	NA	NA	TRBJ2-7	TGTGCCAGCAGTTCAGGGTTCTACGAGCAGTACTTC	CASSSGFYEQYF
TRBV7-9	NA	NA	TRBJ2-1	TGTGCGGGGGGGCCCAGAGACAATGAGCAGTTCTTC	CAGGPRDNEQFF
TRBV29-1	NA	NA	TRBJ2-7	TGCAGCGTTGAAAAGATCCCAGGGTCCTACGAGCAGTACTTC	CSVEKIPGSYEQYF
TRBV29-1	TRBD2	NA	TRBJ2-3	TGCAGCGTCCGGAATAGCGGGAGCACAGATACGCAGTATTTT	CSVRNSGSTDTQYF
TRBV23-1	TRBD2	NA	TRBJ2-1	TGCGCCAGCAGTGAGCGGGAAGACAGTAGCTCCTACAATGAGCAGTTCTTC	CASSEREDSSSYNEQFF
TRBV11-3	NA	NA	TRBJ2-7	TGTGCCAGCAGCTTAGGACGGACAAGCTACGAGCAGTACTTC	CASSLGRTSYEQYF
TRBV14	TRBD1	NA	TRBJ2-1	TGTGCCAGCAGCCCGAGACGAATAGGACAGGGGGTCTATGAGCAGTTCTTC	CASSPRRIGQGVYEQFF
TRBV6-4	TRBD2	NA	TRBJ2-7	TGTGCCAGCAGTGCCCATCCGGGACTAGCGGGAGGGCCTGAAGAGCAGTACTTC	CASSAHPGLAGGPEEQYF
TRBV19	NA	NA	TRBJ2-1	TGTGCCAGTAGCGGGTTACAGCTTAACTCCTACAATGAGCAGTTCTTC	CASSGLQLNSYNEQFF
TRBV4-2	NA	NA	TRBJ2-2	TGTGCCAGCAGCCATCCCCAGGGTACGGAGCTGTTTTTT	CASSHPQGTELFF
TRBV2	NA	NA	TRBJ2-1	TGTGCCAGCATCACCGGGACCATATACAATGAGCAGTTCTTC	CASITGTIYNEQFF
TRBV25-1	TRBD1	NA	TRBJ1-2	TGTGCCAGCAGTCTAACAGGGGGACAGGGGGCAAATGGCTACACCTTC	CASSLTGGQGANGYTF
TRBV4-1	NA	NA	TRBJ1-2	TGCGCCAGCAGCCAGGTGCCGGGAAAGAACTATGGCTACACCTTC	CASSQVPGKNYGYTF
TRBV6-5	TRBD2	once	TRBJ2-1	TGTGCCAGCAGTTACTCGGAGATAGCGGGGATCAATGAGCAGTTCTTC	CASSYSEIAGINEQFF
TRBV19	NA	NA	TRBJ2-2	TGTGCCAGTAGTATACTGACAGGCCAGGGCACCGGGGAGCTGTTTTTT	CASSILTGQGTGELFF
TRBV18	TRBD2	NA	TRBJ2-2	TGTGCCAGCTCACCGCCGGGACTAGTGAACACCGGGGAGCTGTTTTTT	CASSPPGLVNTGELFF
TRBV19	NA	NA	TRBJ2-3	TGTGCCAGTAGTTTCACAGATACGCAGTATTTT	CASSFTDTQYF
TRBV7-2	NA	NA	TRBJ2-1	TGTGCCAGCAGCTTAGTCGCCAGCGGCTACAATGAGCAGTTCTTC	CASSLVASGYNEQFF
TRBV4-1	NA	NA	TRBJ2-7	TGCGCCAGCAGCCTCCCCGGGCCAGGGCTTTACGAGCAGTACTTC	CASSLPGPGLYEQYF
TRBV28	NA	NA	TRBJ2-2	TGTGCCAGCAGTTTATGGCCGCGGATAATGGCCGGGGAGCTGTTTTTT	CASSLWPRIMAGELFF
TRBV7-8	TRBD2	NA	TRBJ2-5	TGTGCCAGCAGCCCAAGCGGGAGGGGAGAGACCCAGTACTTC	CASSPSGRGETQYF
TRBV6-5	NA	NA	TRBJ1-1	TGTGCCAGCAGCCACCAAGGCCCAGGGGTAGCTGAAGCTTTCTTT	CASSHQGPGVAEAFF
TRBV18	TRBD1	NA	TRBJ2-6	TGTGCCAGCTCACTTGGACAGGCCCTGAGTGGGGCCAACGTCCTGACTTTC	CASSLGQALSGANVLTF
TRBV6-5	TRBD2	NA	TRBJ2-1	TGTGCCAGCAGTTACTCGTTTACTAGCGGGAAGAGTGAGCAGTTCTTC	CASSYSFTSGKSEQFF
TRBV7-9	NA	NA	TRBJ1-1	TGTGCCAGCAGCTTAGAACTTGAAGCTTTCTTT	CASSLELEAFF
TRBV5-1	NA	once	TRBJ2-5	TGCGCCAGCAGCTTGGCAGGGACCCAAGAGACCCAGTACTTC	CASSLAGTQETQYF